These 11 T cell receptor beta chains came from one sample sequenced in a study of T cell responses to AZD1222 COVID-19 vaccine. Sequencing was performed with immunoSEQ multiplex PCR; in TCRdb, only in-frame clones are kept and a portion is missing. The profile shows over 85,000 clones, more than 90% of them singletons. The sample here was peripheral blood, taken 28 days after the second AZD1222 dose. These receptors were taken from an adult who received the AZD1222 COVID-19 vaccine.

This chain links TRBV18 with TRBJ1-2, with a tentative D call TRBD1 (5 bases). This CDR3 has 14 residues. Trimming left V 1 base short and J 8 bases short, with 14 bases between. Germline loops: CDR1 KGHSH, CDR2 LQKENI. The CDR3 nucleotides read TGTGCCAGCTCACCACTCGGCAGGGACGGCGGCTACACCTTC. Translated: CASSPLGRDGGYTF. Together with reference TRBV18 and TRBJ1-2, the CDR3 gives the full variable domain: NAGVMQNPRHLVRRRGQEARLRCSPMKGHSHVYWYRQLPEEGLKFMVYLQKENIIDESGMPKERFSAEFPKEGPSILRIQQVVRGDSAAYFCASSPLGRDGGYTFGSGTRLTVV.

The chain couples TRBV30 to TRBJ2-3; no definite D call. There are 12 residues in the CDR3. V lost 0 bases, J lost 4 bases, and 5 bases lay in between. Germline assignment: CDR1 GTSNPN and CDR2 SVGIG (reference sequence). This CDR3 reads CAWSVSPDTQYF. Here the CDR3 DNA reads TGTGCCTGGAGTGTAAGCCCAGATACGCAGTATTTT.

This clone is categorized as medium-sized (0.01 to 0.1%). V and J are TRBV3-1 (or the pseudogene TRBV3-2) and TRBJ1-5, with D possibly being TRBD1 (5 bases). Germline V gene lookup returns CDR1 LGHDT and CDR2 YNNKEL (reference sequence). This CDR3 has 16 amino acids. The V end was cut by 1 base, the J end by 0 bases, with 10 bases between. The CDR3 nucleotides read TGTGCCAGCAGCCAAGGGGGCCAACATAGCAATCAGCCCCAGCATTTT. This encodes CASSQGGQHSNQPQHF.

V gene TRBV10-3 combines with J gene TRBJ1-1; 9 positions agree with TRBD1. CDR1 is ENHRY and CDR2 is SYGVKD in the germline V gene. The ends lost 4 bases at V and 5 bases at J; junction bases unmatched: 5. The CDR3 is 14 amino acids. The CDR3 bases are TGTGCCATCAGTGTACAGGGGGCAAGGACTGAAGCTTTCTTT. It codes for CAISVQGARTEAFF.

This chain links TRBV27 with TRBJ2-1, with D possibly matching TRBD2 (7 bases). The V gene lost 6 bases and the J gene lost 10 bases, with 16 bases spanning the gap. This CDR3 region has 13 residues. Looked up from germline, CDR1 is MNHEY and CDR2 is SMNVEV (reference sequence). The CDR3, as DNA: TGTGCCAGCAGGGGAAGCGGGGACACCGAGCAGTTCTTC. Protein product: CASRGSGDTEQFF.

The chain carries TRBV10-2 and TRBJ2-3; D is uncertain. Germline CDR1 is WSHSY and CDR2 is SAAADI. The CDR3 totals 14 residues. V was cut by 6 bases and J by 4 bases, with 14 bases left in between. The CDR3 DNA reads TGCGCCAGCAGGACTGAAGATAGCCCAGATACGCAGTATTTT. This sequence encodes CASRTEDSPDTQYF.

The chain's CDR3 is CASSPLDGNQPQHF. Written as DNA, the CDR3 is TGCGCCAGCAGCCCTCTGGACGGCAATCAGCCCCAGCATTTT. V usage is TRBV5-1 and J usage is TRBJ1-5; no clear D. V gave up 4 bases and J gave up 2 bases, with 10 bases separating them. This CDR3 contains 14 residues. In germline, CDR1 is SGHRS, CDR2 YFSETQ.

V usage is TRBV19 and J usage is TRBJ1-4; no definite D call. Germline CDR1 reads LNHDA; CDR2 reads SQIVND (reference sequence). V was trimmed by 8 bases and J by 4 bases, leaving 11 bases between them. CDR3 length: 13 residues. The chain's CDR3 is CASGEGNNEKLFF. CDR3 bases: TGTGCCAGTGGCGAGGGAAATAATGAAAAACTGTTTTTT.

The chain is built from TRBV2 and TRBJ2-5; D call uncertain. Germline values: CDR1 SNHLY, CDR2 FYNNEI. The length of the CDR3 is 13 residues. Trimming pared 2 bases from V and 2 bases from J, leaving 6 bases between. The CDR3 loop is CASSESVQETQYF. CDR3 in DNA: TGTGCCAGCAGTGAATCGGTACAAGAGACCCAGTACTTC.

This chain links TRBV4-2 with TRBJ1-5; a possible D gene is TRBD1 (6 bases). V lost 1 base and J 4 bases, leaving 11 bases between the germline ends. Germline lookup yields CDR1 LGHNA and CDR2 YNFKEQ. The CDR3 runs 15 residues. Written as DNA, the CDR3 is TGTGCCAGCAGCCAAGGATACAGGGAGAATCAGCCCCAGCATTTT. It encodes CASSQGYRENQPQHF.

This chain connects TRBV19 to TRBJ2-3; a weak D match, TRBD2 (6 bases). Between the trimmed V and J ends, which lost 4 bases and 1 base, there was a span of 18 bases. The germline CDR1 and CDR2 sequences are LNHDA and SQIVND (reference sequence). This CDR3 has 17 amino acids. This CDR3 is CASSSRQEGPGTDTQYF. The CDR3 DNA sequence: TGTGCCAGTAGTAGTCGCCAGGAGGGTCCCGGCACAGATACGCAGTATTTT.